This T cell receptor beta chain came from a study of blood T cell repertoires in COVID-19. Across the study: Whether acute or convalescent, the COVID-19 samples came from the United States, Italy and Spain. Nucleic acid was either cDNA or gDNA, and it came from T cells, B-cell-depleted T cells, or PBMCs.

V was pared by 5 bases and J by 9 bases, with 14 bases of the junction left unmatched. Germline loops: CDR1 SGHAT, CDR2 FQNNGV. There are 16 residues in the CDR3. Authors' methods: Reference gene primer amplification in the assay estimated nucleated cell counts. Some clones are missing from TCRdb's copy, which holds only in-frame ones; the method was immunoSEQ multiplex PCR. V and J calls and clone size are those listed in that table; D and trimming were worked out from the DNA. The top ten hold 10% of the sample, which has about 190,000 clones, approximately 81% seen once. This clonotype originated in a woman older than 75 with active or convalescent COVID-19. The J gene is TRBJ2-1, the V gene TRBV11-2; 9 nucleotides agree with TRBD2. Sequencing was performed on peripheral blood. The CDR3 is CASSAGASGAQVEQFF. CDR3 nucleotide sequence: TGTGCCAGCAGCGCCGGGGCTAGCGGGGCCCAGGTTGAGCAGTTCTTC.